The clone carrying this T cell receptor (beta chain) showed up just a few times. Antigen: not known. Authors of the study amplified TCR beta CDR3 regions from RNA transcripts. In the first-round RT-PCR of the TCR CDR3, the HTBI primer set was used. TCRdb re-analysed the multiplex PCR reads in MiXCR, keeping a single row per CDR3 protein. The sample lists about 320,000 distinct CDR3 sequences, approximately 17% occurring once. Orbital computed tomography and thyroid ultrasound, together with serum TRAb and thyroxine and clinical symptoms, were used for diagnoses. The sample originates from a study of T cells in Graves' hyperthyroidism and ophthalmopathy. Study results and caveats: The model identified upcoming ophthalmopathy a median approximately 6.5 months ahead of onset.

J was trimmed by 8 bases and V by 7 bases; bases with no gene match: 14. This CDR3 contains 15 residues. Germline CDR1 is MRHNA and CDR2 is SNTAGT. Material: blood. The chain carries TRBV6-4 and TRBJ1-5; TRBD1 matches at 7 bases. The sequence was obtained from a young man with Graves' hyperthyroidism. In nucleotides, the CDR3 is TGTGCCAGCAAAGGGAGGGGGCGGGTTACGGAGCCCCAGCATTTT. This encodes CASKGRGRVTEPQHF.